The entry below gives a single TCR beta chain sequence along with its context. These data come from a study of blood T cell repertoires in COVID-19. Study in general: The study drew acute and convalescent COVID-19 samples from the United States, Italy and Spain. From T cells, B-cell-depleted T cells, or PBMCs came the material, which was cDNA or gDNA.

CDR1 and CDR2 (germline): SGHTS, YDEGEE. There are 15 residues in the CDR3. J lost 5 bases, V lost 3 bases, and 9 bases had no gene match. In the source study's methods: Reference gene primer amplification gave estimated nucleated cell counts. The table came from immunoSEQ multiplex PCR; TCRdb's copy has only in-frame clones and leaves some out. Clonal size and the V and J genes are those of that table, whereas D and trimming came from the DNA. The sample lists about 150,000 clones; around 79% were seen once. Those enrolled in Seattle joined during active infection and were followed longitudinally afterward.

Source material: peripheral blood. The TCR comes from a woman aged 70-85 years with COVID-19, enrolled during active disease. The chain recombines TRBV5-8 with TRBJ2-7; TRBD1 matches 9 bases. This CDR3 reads CASSSRGTGSNEQYF. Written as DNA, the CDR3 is TGTGCCAGCAGCTCCAGAGGGACAGGGAGCAACGAGCAGTACTTC.